Below, 27 T cell receptor beta chains from the same sample are listed, as sequenced in a study of Graves' ophthalmopathy and Graves' hyperthyroidism. Scientists amplified the TCR beta CDR3 regions from RNA transcripts. HTBI primers were used in a first-round RT-PCR, which preceded a second-round multiplex PCR. From the multiplex PCR reads, TCRdb called clonotypes with MiXCR, one entry per CDR3 protein. This sample has hundreds of thousands of distinct CDR3 sequences, with 22% found just once. Sequencing was performed on peripheral blood. The receptor source for this set is a woman between 18 and 29 years old with stable Graves' hyperthyroidism. Some clones in this sample may be carry-over from other donors' samples.

This clonotype turned up a few times. The chain has TRBV7-9 and TRBJ2-5, with TRBD1 matching over 10 bases. Germline V gene sequence: CDR1 SEHNR, CDR2 FQNEAQ (reference sequence). The CDR3 has 15 residues. Trimming at V came to 4 bases and at J to 4 bases, leaving 6 bases not matched to a gene. CDR3 protein: CASSSPGQGRETQYF. The CDR3 DNA sequence: TGTGCCAGCAGCTCGCCGGGACAGGGGCGAGAGACCCAGTACTTC.

This clonotype was seen repeatedly, ten times or more. DNA of the CDR3: TGTGCCAGCAGCCCACCTGGACTAGCCAGAAACGAGCAGTACTTC. The encoded protein is CASSPPGLARNEQYF. This chain uses TRBV6-1 with TRBJ2-7; 8 bases are a match to TRBD2. The CDR3 runs 15 residues. The junction had 12 bases not matched to a gene; V was cut back by 6 bases and J by 5 bases. Germline lookup yields CDR1 MNHNS and CDR2 SASEGT.

The table lists this clonotype with many counts. The chain has TRBV24-1 and TRBJ1-5; weak D call: TRBD1 (6 bases). The CDR3 covers 17 residues. Germline CDR1 reads KGHDR; CDR2 reads SFDVKD. V lost 3 bases and J lost 3, with 17 bases in between. The CDR3 DNA is TGTGCCACCAGTGATCGCCAATTAGGACAGTTCAATCAGCCCCAGCATTTT. It encodes CATSDRQLGQFNQPQHF.

This clonotype has more than one count but fewer than ten. The V gene is TRBV28, the J gene TRBJ1-6; 8 bases align to TRBD1. V gave up 6 bases and J gave up 7 bases; unmatched junction bases: 8. CDR1 and CDR2 (germline): MDHEN, SYDVKM. CDR3 length: 15 residues. The CDR3 region is CASSSSDRDNSPLHF. In DNA, the CDR3 is TGTGCCAGCAGCTCTTCGGACAGGGACAATTCACCCCTCCACTTT.

This clonotype showed up many times. The chain is built from TRBV24-1 and TRBJ2-7; 8 bases fit TRBD1. The junction had 3 bases not matched to a gene; V was cut back by 0 bases and J by 0 bases. Germline assignment: CDR1 KGHDR and CDR2 SFDVKD. The CDR3 sequence is 16 residues long. The CDR3 is CATSDLPGQDSYEQYF. Here the CDR3 DNA reads TGTGCCACCAGTGATTTGCCGGGACAGGACTCCTACGAGCAGTACTTC.

The chain is built from TRBV15 and TRBJ1-1; 7 bases map to TRBD1. CDR3 length: 15 residues. Germline V gives CDR1 LNHNV, CDR2 YYDKDF (reference sequence). The V segment lost 5 bases and the J segment 5 bases; nucleotides outside the gene matches: 11. The CDR3 DNA reads as TGTGCCACCAGCCCATATGGAGGGGGCAGGACTGAAGCTTTCTTT. It specifies CATSPYGGGRTEAFF.

The chain employs TRBV12-3 or TRBV12-4 and TRBJ1-2; D ambiguous. The CDR3 covers 14 residues. Between the trimmed V and J ends, which lost 7 bases and 3 bases, there was a span of 15 bases. The CDR3 DNA reads TGTGCCAGCACCATTGCCAGGAGGTACTATGGCTACACCTTC. Translating gives CASTIARRYYGYTF.

This clonotype was counted many times. The chain carries TRBV5-1 and TRBJ1-1; 7 positions match TRBD1. This CDR3 comprises 14 residues. After removal of 3 bases from V and 3 bases from J, the junction contained 5 bases not matched to a gene. Germline CDR1 is SGHRS and CDR2 is YFSETQ. The CDR3 spells CASSSTGRDTEAFF. CDR3 nucleotide sequence: TGCGCCAGCAGCTCGACAGGGAGGGACACTGAAGCTTTCTTT.

This clonotype was picked up many times. This chain links TRBV19 with TRBJ2-7; D is perhaps TRBD1 or TRBD2 (6 bases each). V was shortened by 4 bases and J by 4 bases, with 17 bases between the two germline ends. Germline V gene sequence: CDR1 LNHDA, CDR2 SQIVND (reference sequence). The CDR3 has 15 amino acids. CDR3 DNA: TGTGCCAGTAGTACCGTCGGGGGCGGCGATTACGAGCAGTACTTC. Its protein product is CASSTVGGGDYEQYF. Full variable domain (remainder filled in from reference TRBV19 and TRBJ2-7): DGGITQSPKYLFRKEGQNVTLSCEQNLNHDAMYWYRQDPGQGLRLIYYSQIVNDFQKGDIAEGYSVSREKKESFPLTVTSAQKNPTAFYLCASSTVGGGDYEQYFGPGTRLTVT.

This clonotype was counted ten times or more. This sequence joins TRBV7-8 and TRBJ2-5, with a possible D match to TRBD1 (5 bases). V was clipped by 1 base and J by 4 bases, with 7 bases between them. The CDR3 runs 13 residues. The germline gives CDR1 SGHVS, CDR2 FQNEAQ. CDR3 sequence: CASSLVDTETQYF. Written as DNA, the CDR3 is TGTGCCAGCAGCTTAGTGGACACAGAGACCCAGTACTTC.

This clonotype was recorded many times. The chain carries TRBV11-1 and TRBJ1-3; the D is unclear. Between the trimmed V and J ends, which lost 6 bases and 4 bases, there was a span of 25 bases. The CDR3 is 18 amino acids. CDR1 is SGHAT, CDR2 FQDESV, per germline (reference sequence). DNA for the CDR3: TGTGCCAGCAGACACGGGTTTGGGTCCTCGGTGTACGGAAACACCATATATTTT. Translated, it gives CASRHGFGSSVYGNTIYF.

V gene TRBV30 combines with J gene TRBJ2-7; possible D gene TRBD1, 6 bases. The CDR3 runs to 14 residues. Germline values: CDR1 GTSNPN, CDR2 SVGIG (reference sequence). Trimming cost V 7 bases and J 0 bases, with 16 bases left between them. DNA of the CDR3: TGTGCCTTGCTCCGGGACAAGAGCTCCTACGAGCAGTACTTC. Protein sequence: CALLRDKSSYEQYF.

This clonotype has more than one count but fewer than ten. The germline gene is not matched at one end of the junction; a read error may be the cause. This chain uses TRBV4-1 with TRBJ1-1; perhaps TRBD1 as D (6 bases). In germline, CDR1 is MGHRA, CDR2 YSYEKL. The CDR3 has 15 residues. The CDR3 here is CASSLRGRLGAEALF. DNA for the CDR3: TGCGCCAGCAGCCTCAGGGGCAGGCTGGGGGCTGAAGCTCTCTTT.

V gene TRBV4-1 combines with J gene TRBJ2-7; D unresolved. CDR3 length: 15 amino acids. Germline assignment: CDR1 MGHRA and CDR2 YSYEKL. V was cut by 3 bases and J by 5 bases, with 17 bases left in between. The CDR3 here is CASSHPDPGLHEQYF. DNA for the CDR3: TGCGCCAGCAGCCACCCGGACCCTGGGCTCCACGAGCAGTACTTC.

There are many counts of this clonotype. The chain is built from TRBV3-1 and TRBJ2-2; 8 bases agree with TRBD1. V trimming: 6 bases; J trimming: 3 bases; junction bases outside the gene matches: 6. The CDR3 is 15 residues long. CDR1 LGHDT and CDR2 YNNKEL come from the germline V gene (reference sequence). In DNA, the CDR3 is TGTGCCAGCAGATTCCAGGGGGCGGACACCGGGGAGCTGTTTTTT. Amino acid sequence: CASRFQGADTGELFF.

This clonotype was recorded many times. This rearrangement joins TRBV10-3 to TRBJ2-5; D unclear. V lost 3 bases and J 1 base, leaving 6 bases between the germline ends. There are 13 residues in the CDR3. Germline V CDR1 and CDR2: ENHRY, SYGVKD. The CDR3 coding sequence is TGTGCCATCAGTGACGTCTCCCAAGAGACCCAGTACTTC. It yields the protein CAISDVSQETQYF.

This clonotype was observed many times. The rearrangement uses TRBV13 and TRBJ1-1, with D hard to call. The CDR3 contains 14 residues. Trimming removed 1 base at V and 0 bases at J, with 6 bases between. From germline, CDR1 is PRHDT and CDR2 FYEKMQ (reference sequence). The CDR3 DNA follows: TGTGCCAGCAGCTTAGTAACAGTGAACACTGAAGCTTTCTTT. The encoded protein is CASSLVTVNTEAFF.

The chain recombines TRBV11-2 with TRBJ1-2; 8 bases are a match to TRBD1. V lost 1 base, J lost 3 bases, and 13 bases stayed unmatched. The CDR3 totals 18 residues. Germline CDR1 and CDR2: SGHAT and FQNNGV. As DNA, the CDR3 is TGTGCCAGCAGCTTAGTATCCCCCACCGGACAGGGTCACTATGGCTACACCTTC. Residues: CASSLVSPTGQGHYGYTF.

V usage is TRBV29-1 and J usage is TRBJ2-5, with TRBD2 matching over 9 bases. The V segment lost 7 bases and the J segment 4 bases; nucleotides outside the gene matches: 10. There are 14 residues in the CDR3. Per the germline V gene, CDR1 is SQVTM and CDR2 is ANQGSEA. This CDR3 reads CSELTSGGGETQYF. The CDR3, as DNA: TGCAGCGAACTGACTAGCGGAGGGGGAGAGACCCAGTACTTC.

In regard to this clonotype: A much bigger clone sits one base away, suggesting this may be a read error. The chain is built from TRBV12-3 or TRBV12-4 and TRBJ2-7; 8 bases align to TRBD2. This CDR3 is built from 14 residues. DNA of the CDR3: TGTGCCAGCAGCCCCGGGAGGGAAGGAAACGAGCAGCACTTC. This codes for CASSPGREGNEQHF.

This clonotype was counted a few times. The J gene is TRBJ2-2, the V gene TRBV11-2; D unclear. Germline V gene data show CDR1 as SGHAT and CDR2 as FQNNGV. The CDR3 loop spans 15 amino acids. V lost 1 base and J 5 bases, leaving 11 bases between the germline ends. The CDR3 nucleotides read TGTGCCAGCAGCTTAGCAGCGCCCTTTACCGGGGAGCTGTTTTTT. Protein sequence: CASSLAAPFTGELFF.

This clonotype was found many times. The chain uses TRBV5-1 and TRBJ2-7, with TRBD1 matching 8 bases. V lost 4 bases and J lost 6; bases outside the gene matches: 18. Germline CDR1 reads SGHRS; CDR2 reads YFSETQ. The CDR3 is 17 amino acids. CDR3 sequence (DNA): TGCGCCAGCAGCCTCAGATTCCCAGGACAGGGTCGCAGCGAGCAGTACTTC. It encodes CASSLRFPGQGRSEQYF.

This clonotype was detected many times. The chain has TRBV20-1 and TRBJ1-1; D gene unclear. Germline CDR1 reads DFQATT; CDR2 reads SNEGSKA (reference sequence). The CDR3 length is 13 residues. Trimming took 5 bases from V and 3 from J, leaving 13 bases between them. The DNA for the CDR3 is TGCAGTGCTCCGACCCCGGGTCACACTGAAGCTTTCTTT. This translates into CSAPTPGHTEAFF.

This clonotype was detected many times. This chain uses TRBV9 with TRBJ1-2; D possibly corresponds to TRBD1 (5 bases). Germline CDR1 and CDR2: SGDLS and YYNGEE. The CDR3 runs 15 residues. Trimming removed 0 bases at V and 2 bases at J, with 11 bases between. The CDR3 sequence is CASSVATGPNYGYTF. The CDR3 DNA sequence: TGTGCCAGCAGCGTAGCTACAGGACCAAACTATGGCTACACCTTC.

This clonotype has a count of ten or more. The CDR3 DNA sequence: TGTGCCAGCAGCTTAGGTTCAGGGGGGACCGGGGAGCTGTTTTTT. This gives the protein CASSLGSGGTGELFF. The V and J genes are TRBV7-6 and TRBJ2-2; tentatively, D is TRBD1 (7 bases). The CDR3 length is 15 residues. V lost 1 base and J 5 bases, leaving 11 bases between the germline ends. CDR1 and CDR2 (germline): SGHVS, FNYEAQ.

This clonotype has more than one count but fewer than ten. The gene calls are TRBV11-2 and TRBJ2-7; 8 bases agree with TRBD2. V shed 6 bases, J shed 0 bases, and the junction held 10 bases outside the gene matches. The CDR3 covers 16 residues. The germline V gene encodes CDR1 SGHAT and CDR2 FQNNGV. The CDR3 region is CASRQLGGGSSYEQYF. DNA of the CDR3: TGTGCCAGCAGACAGCTCGGGGGGGGGAGCTCCTACGAGCAGTACTTC.

The rearrangement links TRBV6-1 to TRBJ1-6; D is uncertain. This CDR3 spans 15 amino acids. Looked up from germline, CDR1 is MNHNS and CDR2 is SASEGT. V lost 6 bases to trimming and J lost 6 bases, with 15 bases between them. The CDR3, as DNA: TGTGCCAGCAGATCCCCCGGCCCAACTAATTCACCCCTCCACTTT. It specifies CASRSPGPTNSPLHF.